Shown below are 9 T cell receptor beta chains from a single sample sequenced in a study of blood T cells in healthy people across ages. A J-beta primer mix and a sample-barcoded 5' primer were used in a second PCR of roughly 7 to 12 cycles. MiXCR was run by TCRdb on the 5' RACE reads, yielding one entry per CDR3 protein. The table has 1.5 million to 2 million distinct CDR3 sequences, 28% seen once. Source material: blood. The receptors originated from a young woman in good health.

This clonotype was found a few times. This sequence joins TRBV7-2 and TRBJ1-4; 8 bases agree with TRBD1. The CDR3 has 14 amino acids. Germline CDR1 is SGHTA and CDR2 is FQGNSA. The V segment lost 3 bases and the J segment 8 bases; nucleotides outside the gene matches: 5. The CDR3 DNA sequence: TGTGCCAGCAGCTTCGACAGGGGAGACGAAAAACTGTTTTTT. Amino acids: CASSFDRGDEKLFF.

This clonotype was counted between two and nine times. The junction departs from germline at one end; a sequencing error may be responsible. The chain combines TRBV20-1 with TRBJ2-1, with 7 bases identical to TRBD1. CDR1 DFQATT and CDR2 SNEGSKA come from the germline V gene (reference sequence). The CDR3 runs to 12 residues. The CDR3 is CSPSDRVNERFF. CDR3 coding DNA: TGCAGTCCGAGCGACAGGGTCAATGAGCGGTTCTTC.

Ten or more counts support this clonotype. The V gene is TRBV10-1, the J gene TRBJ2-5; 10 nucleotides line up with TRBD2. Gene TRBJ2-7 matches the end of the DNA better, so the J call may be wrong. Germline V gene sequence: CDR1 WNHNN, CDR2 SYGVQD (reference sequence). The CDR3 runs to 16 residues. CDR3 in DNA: TGCGCCAGCAGTGAGAGGGGGCTAGCGGGAGTCAACGAGCAGTACTTC. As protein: CASSERGLAGVNEQYF.

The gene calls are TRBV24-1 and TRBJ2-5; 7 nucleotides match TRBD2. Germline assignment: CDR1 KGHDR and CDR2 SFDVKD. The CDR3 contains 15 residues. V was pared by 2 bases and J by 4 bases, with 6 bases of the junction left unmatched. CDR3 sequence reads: CATSDSSTGGETQYF. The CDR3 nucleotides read TGTGCCACCAGTGATTCGTCTACGGGGGGAGAGACCCAGTACTTC.

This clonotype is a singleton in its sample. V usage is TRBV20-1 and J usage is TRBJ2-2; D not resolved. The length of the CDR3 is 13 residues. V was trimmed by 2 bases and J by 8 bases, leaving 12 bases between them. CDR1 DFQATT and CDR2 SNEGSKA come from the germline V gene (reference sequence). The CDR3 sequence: CSARSPVWGELFF. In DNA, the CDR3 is TGCAGTGCTAGATCCCCCGTTTGGGGGGAGCTGTTTTTT.

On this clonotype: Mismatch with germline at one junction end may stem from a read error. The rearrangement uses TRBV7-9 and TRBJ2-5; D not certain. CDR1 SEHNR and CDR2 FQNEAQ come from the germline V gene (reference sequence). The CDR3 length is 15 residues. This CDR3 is CAGSLRLGSQETQYF. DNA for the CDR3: TGTGCCGGCAGCTTAAGGTTGGGCAGCCAAGAGACCCAGTACTTC.

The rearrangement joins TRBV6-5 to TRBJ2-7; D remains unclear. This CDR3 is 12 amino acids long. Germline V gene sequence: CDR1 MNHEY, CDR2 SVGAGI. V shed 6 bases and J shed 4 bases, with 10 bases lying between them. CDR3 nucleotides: TGTGCCAGCAGATCGAGCTGGTACGAGCAGTACTTC. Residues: CASRSSWYEQYF.

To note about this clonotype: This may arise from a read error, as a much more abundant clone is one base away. The CDR3 loop is CASSLSLAGVNEQYF. The CDR3 coding sequence is TGTGCCAGCAGTTTATCCCTAGCGGGAGTAAATGAGCAGTACTTC. This chain uses TRBV27 with TRBJ2-7; 10 bases line up with TRBD2. The CDR3 is 15 residues long. Germline V lookup: CDR1 MNHEY, CDR2 SMNVEV (reference sequence). The junction had 6 bases not matched to a gene; V was cut back by 0 bases and J by 7 bases.

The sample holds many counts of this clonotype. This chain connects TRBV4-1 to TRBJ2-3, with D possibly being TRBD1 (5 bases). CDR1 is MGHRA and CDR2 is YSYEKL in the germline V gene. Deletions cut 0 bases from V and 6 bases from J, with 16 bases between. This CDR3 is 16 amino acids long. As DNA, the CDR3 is TGCGCCAGCAGCCAAGATCCGACAGCCAAAGCGGATACGCAGTATTTT. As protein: CASSQDPTAKADTQYF.